The rows below give T cell receptor beta chains drawn from one sample of a study of chemoradiotherapy in HPV16-positive cancers. Assay: immunoSEQ multiplex PCR; the TCRdb copy retains only in-frame clones and omits some. Found here are about 68,000 clones, around nine tenths of them singletons; the top ten hold 4.2%. The sequences come from blood, collected from a patient who underwent chemoradiotherapy. These receptors were taken from a human donor with HPV-associated anogenital cancer. The CDR3 runs from the conserved cysteine through the conserved F or W. The order of the fields is V gene, J gene, clone size, D gene, CDR3 protein, CDR3 DNA. A D gene is named only where the DNA matches it firmly. Some rows mark clone size as missing; the rest say once, few, many or name a class of expanded clone.

v_gene: TRBV7-9; j_gene: TRBJ1-2; abundance: NA; d_gene: NA; CDR3aa: CASSDPRGRGYGYTF; CDR3nt: TGTGCCAGCAGCGATCCGCGGGGGCGCGGCTATGGCTACACCTTC
v_gene: TRBV5-1; j_gene: TRBJ2-2; abundance: once; d_gene: TRBD2; CDR3aa: CASSLAGLAGGTNTGELFF; CDR3nt: TGCGCCAGCAGCTTGGCTGGACTAGCGGGGGGGACGAACACCGGGGAGCTGTTTTTT
v_gene: TRBV4-1; j_gene: TRBJ1-5; abundance: NA; d_gene: NA; CDR3aa: CASSQWSWMSSLGSNQPQHF; CDR3nt: TGCGCCAGCAGCCAATGGAGTTGGATGTCGTCACTGGGGAGCAATCAGCCCCAGCATTTT
v_gene: TRBV7-8; j_gene: TRBJ1-4; abundance: NA; d_gene: TRBD1; CDR3aa: CASSLQRRQGAEEKLFF; CDR3nt: TGTGCCAGCAGCTTACAGAGGCGACAGGGGGCGGAAGAAAAACTGTTTTTT
v_gene: TRBV2; j_gene: TRBJ2-3; abundance: NA; d_gene: NA; CDR3aa: CASSPGGTADTQYF; CDR3nt: TGTGCCAGCAGCCCCGGCGGTACAGCAGATACGCAGTATTTT
v_gene: TRBV6-5; j_gene: TRBJ1-2; abundance: NA; d_gene: NA; CDR3aa: CASSSGVANYGYTF; CDR3nt: TGTGCCAGCAGTTCCGGAGTAGCTAACTATGGCTACACCTTC
v_gene: TRBV6-5; j_gene: TRBJ2-1; abundance: NA; d_gene: TRBD1; CDR3aa: CASSYSAGTGNKFF; CDR3nt: TGTGCCAGCAGTTACTCGGCGGGGACAGGGAATAAGTTCTTC
v_gene: TRBV9; j_gene: TRBJ1-1; abundance: NA; d_gene: NA; CDR3aa: CASSVVRNTEAFF; CDR3nt: TGTGCCAGCAGCGTAGTACGGAACACTGAAGCTTTCTTT
v_gene: TRBV14; j_gene: TRBJ1-1; abundance: NA; d_gene: NA; CDR3aa: CASSPIRGRYTEAFF; CDR3nt: TGTGCCAGCAGCCCTATCAGGGGACGGTACACTGAAGCTTTCTTT
v_gene: TRBV28; j_gene: TRBJ2-5; abundance: NA; d_gene: TRBD2; CDR3aa: CASSFPVAGTRETQYF; CDR3nt: TGTGCCAGCAGTTTTCCTGTAGCGGGTACAAGAGAAACCCAGTACTTC
v_gene: TRBV19; j_gene: TRBJ1-4; abundance: few; d_gene: NA; CDR3aa: CASSIDHGNRASEKLFF; CDR3nt: TGTGCCAGTAGTATAGATCACGGGAACAGGGCGAGTGAAAAACTGTTTTTT